This is a list of T cell receptor beta chains from one sample in a study of T cell repertoires in cytomegalovirus infection. These TCRs' antigens remain unknown. TCRdb reprocessed the reads via MiXCR and lists one record per CDR3 protein. The table includes tens of thousands of distinct CDR3 sequences, about 19% detected once. The input for sequencing was CD8+ T cells from cultured PBMCs, taken from culture after CMV antigen stimulation. The source is a human donor in good health (CMV status not recorded). Some clones in this sample may be carry-over from other donors' samples. Both conserved end residues are part of each CDR3. The D gene is left open where the match is weak. Not every row has a clone size; where given, it reads once, few, many or a size class.

J: TRBJ2-4; size: .; V: TRBV11-3; D: .; CDR3: CASSLGDQNIQYF; DNA: TGTGCCAGCAGCTTGGGGGACCAAAACATTCAGTACTTC
J: TRBJ1-2; size: medium-sized; V: TRBV11-2; D: .; CDR3: CASSLDHNPARRYGYTF; DNA: TGTGCCAGCAGCTTAGATCACAACCCCGCGAGGCGATATGGCTACACCTTC
J: TRBJ2-3; size: many; V: TRBV7-2; D: .; CDR3: CASSLEGIHTDTQYF; DNA: TGTGCCAGCAGCTTAGAGGGAATTCACACAGATACGCAGTATTTT
J: TRBJ2-7; size: .; V: TRBV27; D: .; CDR3: CASRVGENDYEQYF; DNA: TGTGCCAGCAGGGTCGGGGAGAATGACTACGAGCAGTACTTC
J: TRBJ1-5; size: .; V: TRBV30; D: .; CDR3: CAWSGGGAQPQHF; DNA: TGTGCCTGGAGTGGTGGGGGGGCCCAGCCCCAGCATTTT
J: TRBJ2-5; size: few; V: TRBV27; D: .; CDR3: CASSFSYSQETQYF; DNA: TGTGCCAGCAGTTTTTCTTACTCCCAAGAGACCCAGTACTTC
J: TRBJ1-4; size: many; V: TRBV7-9; D: .; CDR3: CASRPGGGEKLFF; DNA: TGTGCCAGCAGGCCCGGAGGGGGTGAAAAACTGTTTTTT
J: TRBJ2-7; size: .; V: TRBV6-6; D: .; CDR3: CASRALYEQYF; DNA: TGTGCCAGCAGGGCCCTCTACGAGCAGTACTTC
J: TRBJ2-7; size: many; V: TRBV28; D: .; CDR3: CASSGLRDLTYEQYF; DNA: TGTGCCAGCAGTGGGCTCCGGGACTTAACCTACGAGCAGTACTTC
J: TRBJ2-7; size: many; V: TRBV7-6; D: TRBD1; CDR3: CASSLGQGPSYEQYF; DNA: TGTGCCAGCAGCCTCGGACAGGGTCCTTCCTACGAGCAGTACTTC
J: TRBJ2-1; size: .; V: TRBV19; D: .; CDR3: CASSLQTREQFF; DNA: TGTGCCAGTAGTCTTCAGACCCGGGAGCAGTTCTTC
J: TRBJ2-3; size: few; V: TRBV7-9; D: .; CDR3: CASSPAGDTQYF; DNA: TGTGCCAGCAGCCCCGCAGGCGATACGCAGTATTTT
J: TRBJ2-5; size: once; V: TRBV5-1; D: .; CDR3: CASNNQGGVQETQYF; DNA: TGCGCCAGCAACAACCAGGGGGGGGTCCAAGAGACCCAGTACTTC
J: TRBJ2-1; size: many; V: TRBV11-2; D: .; CDR3: CASSWASANNEQFF; DNA: TGTGCCAGCAGCTGGGCTAGCGCCAACAATGAGCAGTTCTTC
J: TRBJ2-5; size: few; V: TRBV6-5; D: .; CDR3: CASSRGETQYF; DNA: TGTGCCAGCAGTAGGGGGGAGACCCAGTACTTC
J: TRBJ1-2; size: few; V: TRBV11-2; D: .; CDR3: CASRPGAQLERGYTF; DNA: TGTGCCAGCCGTCCAGGGGCACAGTTAGAAAGAGGCTACACCTTC
J: TRBJ1-4; size: few; V: TRBV7-9; D: .; CDR3: CASSWQGYEKLFF; DNA: TGTGCCAGCAGCTGGCAGGGGTATGAAAAACTGTTTTTT
J: TRBJ2-1; size: many; V: TRBV7-9; D: TRBD1; CDR3: CASSLTGSAGFNEQFF; DNA: TGTGCCAGCAGTTTGACAGGGAGCGCGGGCTTCAATGAGCAGTTCTTC
J: TRBJ2-7; size: medium-sized; V: TRBV7-2; D: TRBD2; CDR3: CASSPGTSGSYEQYF; DNA: TGTGCCAGCAGCCCAGGGACTAGCGGGAGTTACGAGCAGTACTTC
J: TRBJ2-1; size: few; V: TRBV27; D: TRBD2; CDR3: CASSKASGPNEQFF; DNA: TGTGCCAGCAGCAAAGCTAGCGGGCCCAATGAGCAGTTCTTC
J: TRBJ2-1; size: few; V: TRBV5-1; D: .; CDR3: CASSGGAGRHEQFF; DNA: TGCGCCAGCAGCGGAGGGGCAGGGAGGCATGAGCAGTTCTTC
J: TRBJ2-4; size: .; V: TRBV19; D: .; CDR3: CASSLTDSTKNIQYF; DNA: TGTGCCAGTAGTTTAACCGATTCGACCAAAAACATTCAGTACTTC
J: TRBJ2-1; size: many; V: TRBV14; D: .; CDR3: CASSQRGQLSYNEQFF; DNA: TGTGCCAGCAGCCAAAGGGGACAACTGTCCTACAATGAGCAGTTCTTC
J: TRBJ1-6; size: few; V: TRBV4-1; D: TRBD1; CDR3: CASSQDWTGLTPLHF; DNA: TGCGCCAGCAGCCAAGATTGGACAGGGCTGACACCCCTCCACTTT
J: TRBJ2-7; size: many; V: TRBV3-1; D: .; CDR3: CASSGTHYEQYF; DNA: TGTGCCAGCAGCGGAACCCACTACGAGCAGTACTTC
J: TRBJ1-5; size: .; V: TRBV7-2; D: .; CDR3: CASSQEDWGARQPQHF; DNA: TGTGCCAGCAGCCAAGAGGATTGGGGGGCTCGTCAGCCCCAGCATTTT
J: TRBJ2-7; size: .; V: TRBV27; D: .; CDR3: CASTSSSYEQYF; DNA: TGTGCCAGCACCAGCAGCTCCTACGAGCAGTACTTC
J: TRBJ2-5; size: many; V: TRBV6-2/TRBV6-3; D: TRBD1; CDR3: CASSKGQREETQYF; DNA: TGTGCCAGCAGTAAGGGACAGCGAGAAGAGACCCAGTACTTC
J: TRBJ1-3; size: many; V: TRBV19; D: .; CDR3: CASSILDILTSGNTIYF; DNA: TGTGCCAGTAGTATCTTAGACATCCTGACGTCCGGAAACACCATATATTTT
J: TRBJ2-2; size: few; V: TRBV24-1; D: .; CDR3: CATSAAAGELFF; DNA: TGTGCCACCAGTGCCGCGGCCGGGGAGCTGTTTTTT